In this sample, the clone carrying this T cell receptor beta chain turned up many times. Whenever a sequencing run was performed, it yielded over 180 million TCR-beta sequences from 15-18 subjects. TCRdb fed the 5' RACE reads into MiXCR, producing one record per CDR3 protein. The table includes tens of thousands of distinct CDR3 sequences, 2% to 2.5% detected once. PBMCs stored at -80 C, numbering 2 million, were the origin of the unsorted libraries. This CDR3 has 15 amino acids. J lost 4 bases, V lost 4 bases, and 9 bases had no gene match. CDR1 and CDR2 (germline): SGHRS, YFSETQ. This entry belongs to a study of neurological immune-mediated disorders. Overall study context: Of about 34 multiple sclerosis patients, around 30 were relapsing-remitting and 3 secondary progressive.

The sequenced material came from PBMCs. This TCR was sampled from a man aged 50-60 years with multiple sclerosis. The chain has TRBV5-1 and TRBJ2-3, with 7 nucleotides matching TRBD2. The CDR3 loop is CASSRVGGRADTQYF. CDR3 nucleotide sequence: TGCGCCAGCAGCCGGGTCGGGGGGAGGGCAGATACGCAGTATTTT. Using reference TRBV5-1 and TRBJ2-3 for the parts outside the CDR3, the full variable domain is KAGVTQTPRYLIKTRGQQVTLSCSPISGHRSVSWYQQTPGQGLQFLFEYFSETQRNKGNFPGRFSGRQFSNSRSEMNVSTLELGDSALYLCASSRVGGRADTQYFGPGTRLTVL.